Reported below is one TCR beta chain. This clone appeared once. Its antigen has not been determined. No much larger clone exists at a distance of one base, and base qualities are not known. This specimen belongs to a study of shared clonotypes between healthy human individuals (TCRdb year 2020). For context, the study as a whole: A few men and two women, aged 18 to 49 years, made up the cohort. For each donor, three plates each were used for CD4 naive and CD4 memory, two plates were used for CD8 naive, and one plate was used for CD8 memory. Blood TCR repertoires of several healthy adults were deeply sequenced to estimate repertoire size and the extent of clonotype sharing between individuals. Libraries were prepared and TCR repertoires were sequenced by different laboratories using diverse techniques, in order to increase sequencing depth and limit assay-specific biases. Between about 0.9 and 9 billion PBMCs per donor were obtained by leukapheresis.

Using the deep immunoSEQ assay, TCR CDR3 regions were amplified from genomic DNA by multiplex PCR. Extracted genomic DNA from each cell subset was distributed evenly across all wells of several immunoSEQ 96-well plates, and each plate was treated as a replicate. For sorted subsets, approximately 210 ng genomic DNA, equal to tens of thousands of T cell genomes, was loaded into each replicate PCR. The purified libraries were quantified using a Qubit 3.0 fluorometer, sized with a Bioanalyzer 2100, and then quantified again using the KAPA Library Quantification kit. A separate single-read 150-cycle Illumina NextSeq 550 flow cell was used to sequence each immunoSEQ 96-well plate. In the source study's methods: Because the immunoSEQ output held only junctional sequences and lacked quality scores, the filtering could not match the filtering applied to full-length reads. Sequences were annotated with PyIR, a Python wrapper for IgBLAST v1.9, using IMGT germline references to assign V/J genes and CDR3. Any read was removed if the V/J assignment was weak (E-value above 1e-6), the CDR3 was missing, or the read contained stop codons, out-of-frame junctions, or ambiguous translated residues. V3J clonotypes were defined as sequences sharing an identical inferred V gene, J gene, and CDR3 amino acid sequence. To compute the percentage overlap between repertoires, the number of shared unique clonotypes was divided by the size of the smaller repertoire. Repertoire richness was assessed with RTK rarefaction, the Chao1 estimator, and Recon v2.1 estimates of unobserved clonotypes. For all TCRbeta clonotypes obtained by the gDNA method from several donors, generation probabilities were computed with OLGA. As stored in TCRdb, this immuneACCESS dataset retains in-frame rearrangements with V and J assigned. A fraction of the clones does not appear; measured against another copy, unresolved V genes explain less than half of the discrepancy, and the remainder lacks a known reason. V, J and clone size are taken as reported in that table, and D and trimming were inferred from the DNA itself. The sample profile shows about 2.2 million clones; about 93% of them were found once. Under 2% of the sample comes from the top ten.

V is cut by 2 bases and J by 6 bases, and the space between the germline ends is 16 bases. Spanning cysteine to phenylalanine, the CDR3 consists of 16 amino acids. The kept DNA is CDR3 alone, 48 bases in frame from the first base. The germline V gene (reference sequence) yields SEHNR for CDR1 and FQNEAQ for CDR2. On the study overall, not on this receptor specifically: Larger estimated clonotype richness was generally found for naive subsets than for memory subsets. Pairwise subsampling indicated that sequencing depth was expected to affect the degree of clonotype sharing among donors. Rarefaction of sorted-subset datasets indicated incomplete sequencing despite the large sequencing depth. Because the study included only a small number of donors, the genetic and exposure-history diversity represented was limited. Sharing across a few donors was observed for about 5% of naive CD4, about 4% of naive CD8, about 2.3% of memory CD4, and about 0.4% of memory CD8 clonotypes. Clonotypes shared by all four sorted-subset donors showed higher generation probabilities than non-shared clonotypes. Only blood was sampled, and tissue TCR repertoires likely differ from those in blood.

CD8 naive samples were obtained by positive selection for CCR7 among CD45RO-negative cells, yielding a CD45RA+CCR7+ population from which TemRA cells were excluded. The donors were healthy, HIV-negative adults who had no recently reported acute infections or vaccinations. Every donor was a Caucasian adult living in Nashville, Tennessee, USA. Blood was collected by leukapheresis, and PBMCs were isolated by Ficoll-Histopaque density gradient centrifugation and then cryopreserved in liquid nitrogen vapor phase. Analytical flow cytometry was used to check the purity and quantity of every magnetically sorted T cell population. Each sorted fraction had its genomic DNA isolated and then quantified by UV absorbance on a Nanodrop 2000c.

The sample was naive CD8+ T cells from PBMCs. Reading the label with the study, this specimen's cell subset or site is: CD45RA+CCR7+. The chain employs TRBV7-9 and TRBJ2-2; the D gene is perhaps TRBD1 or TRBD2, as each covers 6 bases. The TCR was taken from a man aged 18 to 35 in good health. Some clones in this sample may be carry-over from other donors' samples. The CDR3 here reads CASSLLRRGVAGELFF. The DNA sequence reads TGTGCCAGCAGCTTACTCAGAAGGGGGGTCGCCGGGGAGCTGTTTTTT.